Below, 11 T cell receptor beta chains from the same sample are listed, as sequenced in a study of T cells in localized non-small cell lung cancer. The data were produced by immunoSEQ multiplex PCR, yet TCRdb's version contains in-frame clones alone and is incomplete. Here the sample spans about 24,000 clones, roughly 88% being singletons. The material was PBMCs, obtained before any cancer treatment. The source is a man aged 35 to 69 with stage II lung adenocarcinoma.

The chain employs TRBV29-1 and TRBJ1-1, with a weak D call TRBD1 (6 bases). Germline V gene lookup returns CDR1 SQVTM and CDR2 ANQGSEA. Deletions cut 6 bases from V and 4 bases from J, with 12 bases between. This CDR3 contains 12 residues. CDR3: CSVVQGVTEAFF. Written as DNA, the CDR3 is TGCAGCGTGGTACAGGGTGTCACTGAAGCTTTCTTT.

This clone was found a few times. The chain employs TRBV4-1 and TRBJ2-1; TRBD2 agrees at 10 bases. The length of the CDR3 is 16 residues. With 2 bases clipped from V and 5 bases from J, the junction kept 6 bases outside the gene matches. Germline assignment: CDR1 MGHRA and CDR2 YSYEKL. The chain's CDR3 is CASSQIGLAGDNEQFF. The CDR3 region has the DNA TGCGCCAGCAGCCAAATAGGGCTAGCGGGGGACAATGAGCAGTTCTTC.

For the CDR3, the DNA is TGTGCCAGCAGCTCATCCCCCCTCCGGGGAGCGGGGGGACAAGAGACCCAGTACTTC. Translated, it gives CASSSSPLRGAGGQETQYF. The J gene is TRBJ2-5, the V gene TRBV7-7; 9 nucleotides align to TRBD2. The trim removed 4 bases at V and 2 bases at J, leaving 17 bases unmatched. The CDR3 covers 19 residues. Germline V gene sequence: CDR1 SSHAT, CDR2 FNYEAQ (reference sequence).

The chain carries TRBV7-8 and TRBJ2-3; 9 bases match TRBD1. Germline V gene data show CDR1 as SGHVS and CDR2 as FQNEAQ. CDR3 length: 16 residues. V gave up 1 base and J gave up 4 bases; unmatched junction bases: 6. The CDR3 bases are TGTGCCAGCAGCTTAGTGGTCGGGACAGGGTCAGATACGCAGTATTTT. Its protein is CASSLVVGTGSDTQYF.

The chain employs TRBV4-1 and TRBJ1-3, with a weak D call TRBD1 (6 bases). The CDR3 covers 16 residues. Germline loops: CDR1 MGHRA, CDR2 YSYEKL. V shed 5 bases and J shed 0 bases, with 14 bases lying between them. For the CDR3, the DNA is TGCGCCAGCAGCGAGGACAGATATAGCTCTGGAAACACCATATATTTT. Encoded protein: CASSEDRYSSGNTIYF.

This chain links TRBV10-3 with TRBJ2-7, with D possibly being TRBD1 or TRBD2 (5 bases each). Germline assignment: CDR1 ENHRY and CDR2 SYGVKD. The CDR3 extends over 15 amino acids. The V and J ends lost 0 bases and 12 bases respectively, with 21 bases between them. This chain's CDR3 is CAISESGVETDKRYF. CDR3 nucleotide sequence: TGTGCCATCAGTGAGTCGGGAGTAGAAACGGACAAACGGTACTTC.

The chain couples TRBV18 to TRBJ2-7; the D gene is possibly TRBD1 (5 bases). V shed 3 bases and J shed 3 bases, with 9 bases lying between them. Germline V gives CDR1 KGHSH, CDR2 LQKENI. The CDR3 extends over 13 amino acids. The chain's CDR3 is CASSPGQIYEQYF. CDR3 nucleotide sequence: TGTGCCAGCTCACCGGGGCAGATCTACGAGCAGTACTTC.

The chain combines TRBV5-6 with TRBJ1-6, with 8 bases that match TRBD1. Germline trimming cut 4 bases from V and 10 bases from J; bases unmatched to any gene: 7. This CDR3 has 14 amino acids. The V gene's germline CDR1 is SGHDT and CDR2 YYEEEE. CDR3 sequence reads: CASSAGTGGSPLHF. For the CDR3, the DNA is TGTGCCAGCAGCGCCGGGACAGGAGGCTCACCCCTCCACTTT.

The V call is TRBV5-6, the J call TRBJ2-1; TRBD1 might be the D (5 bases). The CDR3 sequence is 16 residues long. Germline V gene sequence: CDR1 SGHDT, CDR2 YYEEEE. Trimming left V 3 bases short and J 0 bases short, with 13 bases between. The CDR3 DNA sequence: TGTGCCAGCAGCTCACTCGACAGCTACTCCTACAATGAGCAGTTCTTC. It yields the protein CASSSLDSYSYNEQFF.

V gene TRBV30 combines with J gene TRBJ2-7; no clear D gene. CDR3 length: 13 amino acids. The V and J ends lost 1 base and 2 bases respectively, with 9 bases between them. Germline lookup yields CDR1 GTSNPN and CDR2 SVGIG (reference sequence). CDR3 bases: TGTGCCTGGAGTGGATATTCAACCTACGAGCAGTACTTC. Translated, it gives CAWSGYSTYEQYF.

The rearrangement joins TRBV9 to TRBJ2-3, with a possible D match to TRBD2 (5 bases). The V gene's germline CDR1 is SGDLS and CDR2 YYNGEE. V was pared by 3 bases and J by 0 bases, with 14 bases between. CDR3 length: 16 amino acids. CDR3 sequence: CASSGGLRGSTDTQYF. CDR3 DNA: TGTGCCAGCAGCGGAGGTCTCCGGGGAAGCACAGATACGCAGTATTTT.